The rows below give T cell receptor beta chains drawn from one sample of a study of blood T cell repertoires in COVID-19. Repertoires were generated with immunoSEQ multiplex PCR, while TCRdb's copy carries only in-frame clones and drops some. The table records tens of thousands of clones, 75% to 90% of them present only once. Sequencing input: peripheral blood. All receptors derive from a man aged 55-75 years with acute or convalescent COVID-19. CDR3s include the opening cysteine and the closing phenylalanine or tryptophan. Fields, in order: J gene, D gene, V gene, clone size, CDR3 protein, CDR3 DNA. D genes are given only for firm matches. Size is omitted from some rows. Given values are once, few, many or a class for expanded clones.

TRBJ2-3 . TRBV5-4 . CASSLVADTQYF TGTGCCAGCAGCTTGGTAGCAGATACGCAGTATTTT
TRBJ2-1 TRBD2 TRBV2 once CASSGLAGLVNEQFF TGTGCCAGCAGTGGACTAGCGGGGTTGGTTAATGAGCAGTTCTTC
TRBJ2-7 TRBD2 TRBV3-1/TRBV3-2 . CASSQRPGLGIEQYF TGTGCCAGCAGCCAACGACCGGGACTAGGGATCGAGCAGTACTTC
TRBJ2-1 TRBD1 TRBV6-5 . CASSYGIGTGGVF TGTGCCAGCAGTTACGGTATCGGGACAGGGGGGGTCTTC
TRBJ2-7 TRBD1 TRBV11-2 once CASSTLTGSSYEQYF TGTGCCAGCAGCACTTTGACAGGGAGCTCCTACGAGCAGTACTTC
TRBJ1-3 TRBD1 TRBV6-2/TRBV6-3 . CASSAGQEGNTIYF TGTGCCAGCAGCGCGGGACAGGAGGGAAACACCATATATTTT
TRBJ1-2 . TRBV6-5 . CASSYSVGRGHGYTF TGTGCCAGCAGTTACTCTGTCGGCAGGGGACATGGCTACACCTTC
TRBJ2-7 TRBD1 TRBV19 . CASSIGTGVSYEQYF TGTGCCAGTAGTATCGGGACAGGGGTCTCCTACGAGCAGTACTTC
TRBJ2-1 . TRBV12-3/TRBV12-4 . CASSSIGGEQFF TGTGCCAGCAGTTCTATCGGTGGTGAGCAGTTCTTC
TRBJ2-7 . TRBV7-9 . CASSLRGGEQYF TGTGCCAGCAGCTTACGAGGGGGCGAGCAGTACTTC
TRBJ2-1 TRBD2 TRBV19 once CASSIAGLAGGGEQFF TGTGCCAGTAGTATCGCGGGACTAGCGGGAGGGGGGGAGCAGTTCTTC
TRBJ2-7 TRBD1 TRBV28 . CASSFKQGGHEQYF TGTGCCAGCAGTTTTAAACAGGGGGGCCACGAGCAGTACTTC
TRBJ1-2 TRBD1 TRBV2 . CASSDRGPYGYTF TGTGCCAGCAGTGACAGGGGGCCCTATGGCTACACCTTC
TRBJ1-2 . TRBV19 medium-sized CASSIQGSNYGYTF TGTGCCAGTAGTATCCAGGGCTCAAACTATGGCTACACCTTC
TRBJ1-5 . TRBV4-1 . CASSQVDRSNQPQHF TGCGCCAGCAGCCAAGTAGACAGGAGCAATCAGCCCCAGCATTTT
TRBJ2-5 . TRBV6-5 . CASSQRLGQTQYF TGTGCCAGCAGCCAACGACTAGGCCAGACCCAGTACTTC
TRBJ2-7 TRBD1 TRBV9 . CASSSGTGPFEQYF TGTGCCAGCAGCTCCGGGACAGGGCCTTTTGAGCAGTACTTC
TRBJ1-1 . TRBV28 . CASSLQPIGEAFF TGTGCCAGCAGTTTGCAACCTATCGGTGAAGCTTTCTTT
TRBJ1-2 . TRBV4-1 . CASSQDNSGFGYTF TGCGCCAGCAGCCAAGATAACTCAGGGTTCGGCTACACCTTC
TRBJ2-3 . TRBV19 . CASKNGGADTQYF TGTGCCAGTAAAAACGGAGGAGCAGATACGCAGTATTTT
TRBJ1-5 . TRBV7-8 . CASSLTGGRNQPQHF TGTGCCAGCAGCTTAACGGGCGGGCGCAATCAGCCCCAGCATTTT
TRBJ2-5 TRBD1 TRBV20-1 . CSASRDSKETQYF TGCAGTGCTAGTAGGGACAGCAAAGAGACCCAGTACTTC
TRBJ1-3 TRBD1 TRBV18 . CASSPPRRDSSGNTIYF TGTGCCAGCTCACCACCACGCCGGGACAGCTCTGGAAACACCATATATTTT
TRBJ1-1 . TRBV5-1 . CASSTDSMNTEAFF TGCGCCAGCAGCACGGACAGTATGAACACTGAAGCTTTCTTT
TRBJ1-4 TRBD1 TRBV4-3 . CASSQDIGGGGEKLFF TGCGCCAGCAGCCAGGACATAGGAGGGGGCGGTGAAAAACTGTTTTTT
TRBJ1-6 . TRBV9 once CASSVSDSPLHF TGTGCCAGCAGCGTATCAGATTCACCCCTCCACTTT
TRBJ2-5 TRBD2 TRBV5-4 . CASSTGLADLQETQYF TGTGCCAGCAGCACCGGACTAGCGGACCTTCAAGAGACCCAGTACTTC
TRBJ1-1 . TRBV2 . CASSLQYTEAFF TGTGCCAGCAGTTTACAGTACACTGAAGCTTTCTTT
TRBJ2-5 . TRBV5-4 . CATNSRGETQYF TGTGCCACCAACTCCCGGGGAGAGACCCAGTACTTC
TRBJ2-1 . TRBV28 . CASSSPTRANNEQFF TGTGCCAGCAGTTCCCCGACTAGAGCAAACAATGAGCAGTTCTTC
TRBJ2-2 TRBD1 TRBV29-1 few CSVAATGGNTGELFF TGCAGCGTGGCAGCGACAGGGGGCAACACCGGGGAGCTGTTTTTT
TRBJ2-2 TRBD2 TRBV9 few CASSPRTSGLGGELFF TGTGCCAGCAGCCCCCGGACTAGCGGACTTGGCGGGGAGCTGTTTTTT
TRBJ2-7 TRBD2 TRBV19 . CASRTPMRRELSYEQYF TGTGCCAGTAGAACCCCGATGCGGCGGGAGCTATCCTACGAGCAGTACTTC
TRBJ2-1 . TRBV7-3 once CASSRSATGEQFF TGTGCCAGCAGCCGCTCCGCCACTGGTGAGCAGTTCTTC
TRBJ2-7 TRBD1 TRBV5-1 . CASSLQGFEDEQYF TGCGCCAGCAGCTTACAGGGGTTTGAGGACGAGCAGTACTTC
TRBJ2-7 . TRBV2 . CASRAAYEQYF TGTGCCAGCAGGGCGGCCTACGAGCAGTACTTC
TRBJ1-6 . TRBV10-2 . CASTGDSPLHF TGCGCCAGCACCGGGGATTCACCCCTCCACTTT
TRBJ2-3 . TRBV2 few CASIPGWGEGADTQYF TGTGCCAGCATCCCCGGATGGGGGGAAGGAGCAGATACGCAGTATTTT
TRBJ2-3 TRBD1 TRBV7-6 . CASSETGASTDTQYF TGTGCCAGCAGCGAGACAGGGGCTAGCACAGATACGCAGTATTTT
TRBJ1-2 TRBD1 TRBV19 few CATDRGAGYTF TGTGCCACCGACAGGGGGGCTGGCTACACCTTC
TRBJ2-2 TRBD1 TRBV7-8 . CASSPRQGAGTGELFF TGTGCCAGCAGCCCCAGACAGGGGGCTGGCACCGGGGAGCTGTTTTTT